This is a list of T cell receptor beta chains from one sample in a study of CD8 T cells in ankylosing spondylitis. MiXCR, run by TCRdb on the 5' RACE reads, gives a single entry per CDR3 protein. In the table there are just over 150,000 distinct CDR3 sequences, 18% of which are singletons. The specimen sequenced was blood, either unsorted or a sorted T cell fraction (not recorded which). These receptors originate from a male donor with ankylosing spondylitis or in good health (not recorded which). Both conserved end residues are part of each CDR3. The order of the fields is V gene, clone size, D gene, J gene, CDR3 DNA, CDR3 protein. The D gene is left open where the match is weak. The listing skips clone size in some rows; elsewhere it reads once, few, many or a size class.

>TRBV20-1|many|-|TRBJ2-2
TGCAGTGCTAGGTCGCCGGGACAAACGAACACCGGGGAGCTGTTTTTT
CSARSPGQTNTGELFF
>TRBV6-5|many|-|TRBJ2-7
TGTGCCAGCAGTTACGTTGGGGGTAGCTCCTACGAGCAGTACTTC
CASSYVGGSSYEQYF
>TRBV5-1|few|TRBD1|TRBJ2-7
TGCGCCAAAACCGGGACAGGGATGTACGAGCAGTACTTC
CAKTGTGMYEQYF
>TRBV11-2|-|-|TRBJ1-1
TGTGCCAGCAGCTTAGCGGCAGGGGCGAACACTGAAGCTTTCTTT
CASSLAAGANTEAFF
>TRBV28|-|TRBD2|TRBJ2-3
TGTGCCAGCAGTTTGCACACTAGCGGGGATACGCAGTATTTT
CASSLHTSGDTQYF
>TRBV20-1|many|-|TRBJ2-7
TGCAGTGCTACTCCCCGTCGTGGAGCCTCTACCTACGAGCAGTACTTC
CSATPRRGASTYEQYF
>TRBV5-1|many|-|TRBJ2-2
TGCGCAAGCCGGGACACTATCACCGGGGAGCTGTTTTTT
CASRDTITGELFF
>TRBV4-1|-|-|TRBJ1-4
TGCGCCAGCAGCCAAGATGAGGGCGGGAATGAAAAACTGTTTTTT
CASSQDEGGNEKLFF
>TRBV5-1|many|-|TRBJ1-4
TGCGCCAGCAGCTTGAGCACCCCGCTTAAACTGTTTTTT
CASSLSTPLKLFF
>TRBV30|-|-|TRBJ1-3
TGTGCCTGGAGTGTAGGAGGCTTCTCTGGAAACACCATATATTTT
CAWSVGGFSGNTIYF
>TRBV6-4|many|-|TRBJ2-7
TGTGCCAGCAGTGAGTCATACGAGCAGTACTTC
CASSESYEQYF
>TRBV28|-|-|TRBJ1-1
TGTGCCAGCAGGCTCGACGGGGGCCTATTGAGGACTGAAGCTTTCTTT
CASRLDGGLLRTEAFF
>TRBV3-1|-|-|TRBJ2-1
TGTGCCAGCAGCTCCCGACTAGATTCAACTAATGAGCAGTTCTTC
CASSSRLDSTNEQFF
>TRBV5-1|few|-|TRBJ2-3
TGCGCCAGCAGCTTGGATGGGATTAGCACAGATACGCAGTATTTT
CASSLDGISTDTQYF
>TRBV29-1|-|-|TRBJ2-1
TGCAGCGGATACGGAGGCAGGACCTACAATGAGCAGTTCTTC
CSGYGGRTYNEQFF
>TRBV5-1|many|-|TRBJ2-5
TGCGCCAGCAGCTTAAACTTCGGGGAGACCCAGTACTTC
CASSLNFGETQYF
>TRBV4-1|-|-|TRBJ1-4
TGCGCCAGCAGCCAACTGAGGACTGAAGGAAATGAAAAACTGTTTTTT
CASSQLRTEGNEKLFF
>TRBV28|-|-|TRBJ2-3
TGTGCCAGCAGACGCACCTCTAGCACAGATACGCAGTATTTT
CASRRTSSTDTQYF
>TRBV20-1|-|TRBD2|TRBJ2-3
TGCAGTGCTAGACCCCTAGCGGGAGGGGGTGATACGCAGTATTTT
CSARPLAGGGDTQYF
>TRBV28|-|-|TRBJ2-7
TGTGCCAGCAGTTTAACGGGGAGGATCCACGAGCAGTACTTC
CASSLTGRIHEQYF
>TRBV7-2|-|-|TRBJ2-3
TGTGCCAGCAGTTGGGACGTAGGATCGGATACGCAGTATTTT
CASSWDVGSDTQYF
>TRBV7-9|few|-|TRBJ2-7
TGTGCCAGTTCCTCCGGGACTCACTCCTACGAGCAGTACTTC
CASSSGTHSYEQYF
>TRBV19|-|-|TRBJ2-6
TGTGCCAGTAGTATAAGACGGAGGGTCTCTGGGGCCAACGTCCTGACTTTC
CASSIRRRVSGANVLTF
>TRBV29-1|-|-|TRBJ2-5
TGCAGCGTGGAGGGGGCGGGTGAGACCCAGTACTTC
CSVEGAGETQYF
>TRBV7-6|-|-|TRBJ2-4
TGTGCCAGCAGCTTAGGAATTAAGGGGGAAAACATTCAGTACTTC
CASSLGIKGENIQYF
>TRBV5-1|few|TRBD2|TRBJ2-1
TGCGCCAGCAGGCTAGCGGGAGCACTAAATGAGCAGTTCTTC
CASRLAGALNEQFF
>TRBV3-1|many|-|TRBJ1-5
TGTGCCAGCAGCCAAGATACGGGACTCAATCAGCCCCAGCATTTT
CASSQDTGLNQPQHF
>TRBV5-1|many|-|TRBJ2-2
TGCGCCAGCAGCTTGGCCCTGGGTATAGACACCGGGGAGCTGTTTTTT
CASSLALGIDTGELFF
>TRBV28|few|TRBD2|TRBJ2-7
TGTGCCAGCAGTTTAAGACTAGCGGGAGCCTACGAGCAGTACTTC
CASSLRLAGAYEQYF
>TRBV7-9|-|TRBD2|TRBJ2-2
TGTGCCAGCAGCTTAGCCCTTGTAGCGGGGAACACCGGGGAGCTGTTTTTT
CASSLALVAGNTGELFF
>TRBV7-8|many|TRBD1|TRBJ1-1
TGTGCCAGCAGGGTTAGACAGGGACGGGACACTGAAGCTTTCTTT
CASRVRQGRDTEAFF
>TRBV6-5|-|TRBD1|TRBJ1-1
TGTGCCAGCCTCCGGGACAGACTAATAAGGGCTGAAGCTTTCTTT
CASLRDRLIRAEAFF
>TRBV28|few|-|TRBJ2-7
TGTGCCAGCAGTTTCTCATACTACGAGCAGTACTTC
CASSFSYYEQYF
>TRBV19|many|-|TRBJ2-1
TGTGCCAGTACCAATGAGGCCCGACTAGGGGATGAGCAGTTCTTC
CASTNEARLGDEQFF
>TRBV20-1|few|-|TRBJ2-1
TGCAGTGCTATAGCGACGTTAAATAGCAATGAGCAGTTCTTC
CSAIATLNSNEQFF
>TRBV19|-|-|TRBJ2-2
TGTGCCAGTAGTACGACGTCCACCGGGGAGCTGTTTTTT
CASSTTSTGELFF
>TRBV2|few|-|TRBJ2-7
TGTGCCAGCAGAGGTAAGAGCGTCTCCTACGAGCAGTACTTC
CASRGKSVSYEQYF